Listed below are T cell receptor beta chains from one sample, sequenced in a study of identical twins. TCRdb re-analysed the 5' RACE reads in MiXCR, keeping a single row per CDR3 protein. The sample holds roughly 700,000 distinct CDR3 sequences, 8.6% seen once. Another study also made use of these data, one on yellow fever vaccine responses in identical twins.

Material: PBMCs. Every receptor here comes from a young woman in good health. Each CDR3 is given with its conserved first and last residue. Each record gives: clone size, J gene, D gene, V gene, CDR3 DNA, CDR3 protein. A D gene is named only where the DNA matches it firmly. Size is stated for part of the rows, as once, few or many counts, or as a class when the clone is expanded.

few TRBJ2-7 TRBD1 TRBV6-2/TRBV6-3 TGTGCCAGCAGGCCACAGGGGGCGTGGTACGAGCAGTACTTC CASRPQGAWYEQYF
NA TRBJ2-3 TRBD1 TRBV2 TGTGCCAGCAGCAAACAAAGGACAGGGGGCACAGATACGCAGTATTTT CASSKQRTGGTDTQYF
many TRBJ2-4 NA TRBV5-1 TGCGCCAGCAGCTTGGTAGGGAGAGAAGGAGACATTCAGTACTTC CASSLVGREGDIQYF
NA TRBJ2-5 TRBD2 TRBV29-1 TGCAGCGTGGGAGGGATAGCGGGAGAGACCCAGTACTTC CSVGGIAGETQYF
NA TRBJ2-7 NA TRBV28 TGTGCCAGCAGTTTAACGTACCGGTGGGGCTCCTACGAGCAGTACTTC CASSLTYRWGSYEQYF
NA TRBJ1-1 NA TRBV11-3 TGTGCCAGCAGCCCTGCCTGGTGGTCTTTCCGGTTCACTGAAGCTTTCTTT CASSPAWWSFRFTEAFF
many TRBJ2-1 NA TRBV12-3/TRBV12-4 TGTGCCAGCAGTCGAGAAAGCTCCTACAATGAGCAGTTCTTC CASSRESSYNEQFF
few TRBJ1-1 NA TRBV4-1 TGCGCCAGCAGTACGGACTACACTGAAGCTTTCTTT CASSTDYTEAFF
NA TRBJ2-3 TRBD2 TRBV29-1 TGCAGCGTCGTCGGGCGTCTAGCGGGTAGGACAGATACGCAGTATTTT CSVVGRLAGRTDTQYF
NA TRBJ2-5 TRBD2 TRBV4-2 TGTGCCAGCAGCCCAAGAGGGCGTAGCGGGGGGGCACCGATGGAGACCCAGTACTTC CASSPRGRSGGAPMETQYF
many TRBJ1-2 TRBD1 TRBV29-1 TGCAGCGTTTACCTGGGGGACAGGGGGAAGGACTATGGCTACACCTTC CSVYLGDRGKDYGYTF
NA TRBJ2-6 TRBD2 TRBV15 TGTGCCACCAGCAGAGATTCGGGGCTAGCGGGAGGGTCTGGGGCCAACGTCCTGACTTTC CATSRDSGLAGGSGANVLTF